This T cell receptor beta chain comes out of a study of blood T cells in healthy people across ages. A sample-barcoded 5' primer and a J-beta primer mix were used in a second PCR of about 7 to 12 cycles. TCRdb re-called the 5' RACE reads with MiXCR, one entry per CDR3 protein. The table records fewer than 600,000 distinct CDR3 sequences, around 27% of them present only once. V lost 4 bases and J lost 3; bases outside the gene matches: 4. Germline values: CDR1 MGHRA, CDR2 YSYEKL. The CDR3 consists of 14 residues. These data also formed part of another study, on T cells of mothers and their children.

The source material was blood. The chain carries TRBV4-1 and TRBJ2-7; 9 bases are a match to TRBD1. The sequence was collected from a boy younger than 10 in good health. The CDR3 spells CASSRQGVIYEQYF. DNA for the CDR3: TGCGCCAGCAGCCGACAGGGGGTAATCTACGAGCAGTACTTC.